This T cell receptor beta chain was documented in a study of blood T cell repertoires in COVID-19. Across the study: COVID-19 samples collected from the United States, Italy and Spain covered acute and convalescent phases. From T cells, B-cell-depleted T cells, or PBMCs came the material, which was cDNA or gDNA.

The V and J ends lost 3 bases and 1 base respectively, with 15 bases between them. The V gene's germline CDR1 is SGHTA and CDR2 FQGTGA. The CDR3 is 17 amino acids. Original handling: For nucleated cells, counts were estimated from reference gene primer amplification. Profiled with immunoSEQ multiplex PCR; TCRdb holds only in-frame clones, not every one. The D gene and trimming were derived from the DNA, and the V and J assignments and clone size from that table. The table includes over 250,000 clones, 80% to 90% detected once. This clone was seen only once. Seattle patients were enrolled while actively infected and followed longitudinally.

Sequencing used peripheral blood. The chain is built from TRBV7-3 and TRBJ2-2, with a tentative D call TRBD2 (6 bases). The TCR comes from a woman in her sixties or seventies with COVID-19, enrolled during active disease. The CDR3 sequence: CASSLNGGGVNTGELFF. The CDR3 DNA is TGTGCCAGCAGCTTGAATGGAGGCGGGGTGAACACCGGGGAGCTGTTTTTT.